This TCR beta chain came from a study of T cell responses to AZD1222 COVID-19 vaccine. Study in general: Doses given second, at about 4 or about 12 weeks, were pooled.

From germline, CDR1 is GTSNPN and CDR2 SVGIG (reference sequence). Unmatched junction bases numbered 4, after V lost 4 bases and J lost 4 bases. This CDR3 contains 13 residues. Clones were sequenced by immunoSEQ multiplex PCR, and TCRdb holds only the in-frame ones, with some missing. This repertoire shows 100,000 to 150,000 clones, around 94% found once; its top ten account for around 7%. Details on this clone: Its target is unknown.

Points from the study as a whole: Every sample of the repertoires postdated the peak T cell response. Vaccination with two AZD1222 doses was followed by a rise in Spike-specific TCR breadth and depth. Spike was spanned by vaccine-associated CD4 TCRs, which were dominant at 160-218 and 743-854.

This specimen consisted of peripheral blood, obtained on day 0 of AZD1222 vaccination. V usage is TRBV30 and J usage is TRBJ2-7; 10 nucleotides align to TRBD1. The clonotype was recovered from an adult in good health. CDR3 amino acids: CAWTGTGAYEQYF. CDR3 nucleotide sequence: TGTGCCTGGACCGGGACAGGGGCTTACGAGCAGTACTTC.